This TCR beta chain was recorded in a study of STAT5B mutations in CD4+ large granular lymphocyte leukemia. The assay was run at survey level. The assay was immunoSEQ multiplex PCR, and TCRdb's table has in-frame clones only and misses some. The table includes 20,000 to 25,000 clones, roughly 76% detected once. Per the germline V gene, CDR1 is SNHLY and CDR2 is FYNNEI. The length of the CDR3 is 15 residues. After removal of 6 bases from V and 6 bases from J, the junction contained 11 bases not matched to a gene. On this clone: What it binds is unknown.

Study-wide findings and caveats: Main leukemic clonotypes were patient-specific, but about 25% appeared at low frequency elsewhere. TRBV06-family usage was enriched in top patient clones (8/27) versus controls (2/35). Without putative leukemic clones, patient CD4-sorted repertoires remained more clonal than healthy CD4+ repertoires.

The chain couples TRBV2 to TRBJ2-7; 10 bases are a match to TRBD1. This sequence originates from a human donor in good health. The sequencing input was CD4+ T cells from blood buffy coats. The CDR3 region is CASSYTGTGVGEQYF. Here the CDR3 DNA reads TGTGCCAGCAGCTACACCGGGACAGGGGTGGGCGAGCAGTACTTC. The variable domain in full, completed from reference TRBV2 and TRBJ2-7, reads EPEVTQTPSHQVTQMGQEVILRCVPISNHLYFYWYRQILGQKVEFLVSFYNNEISEKSEIFDDQFSVERPDGSNFTLKIRSTKLEDSAMYFCASSYTGTGVGEQYFGPGTRLTVT.